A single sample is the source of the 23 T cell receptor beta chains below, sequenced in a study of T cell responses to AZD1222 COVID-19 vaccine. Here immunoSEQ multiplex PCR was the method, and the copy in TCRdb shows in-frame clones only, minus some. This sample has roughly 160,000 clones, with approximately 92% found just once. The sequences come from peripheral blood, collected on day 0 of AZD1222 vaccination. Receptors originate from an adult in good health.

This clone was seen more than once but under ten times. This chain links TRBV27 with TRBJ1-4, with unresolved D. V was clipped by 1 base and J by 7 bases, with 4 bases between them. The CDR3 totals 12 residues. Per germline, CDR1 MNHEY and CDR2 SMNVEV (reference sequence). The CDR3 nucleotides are TGTGCCAGCAGTTTATTTGGTGAAAAACTGTTTTTT. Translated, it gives CASSLFGEKLFF.

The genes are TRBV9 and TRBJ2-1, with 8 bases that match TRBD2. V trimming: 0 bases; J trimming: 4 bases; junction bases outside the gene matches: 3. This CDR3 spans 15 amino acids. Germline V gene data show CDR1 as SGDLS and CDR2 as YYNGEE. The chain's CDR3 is CASSVVGGEYNEQFF. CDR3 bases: TGTGCCAGCAGCGTAGTCGGGGGGGAGTACAATGAGCAGTTCTTC.

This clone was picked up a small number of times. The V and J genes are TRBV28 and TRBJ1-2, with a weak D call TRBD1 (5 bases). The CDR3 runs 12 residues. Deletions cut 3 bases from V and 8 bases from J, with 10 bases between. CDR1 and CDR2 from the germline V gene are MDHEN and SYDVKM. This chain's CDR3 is CASSFSGDGYTF. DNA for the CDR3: TGTGCCAGCAGTTTTTCGGGGGACGGCTACACCTTC.

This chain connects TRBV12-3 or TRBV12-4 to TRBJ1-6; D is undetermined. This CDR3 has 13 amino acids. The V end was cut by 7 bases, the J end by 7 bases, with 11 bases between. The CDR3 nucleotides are TGTGCCAGCACCTCAACGGACAATTCACCCCTCCACTTT. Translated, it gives CASTSTDNSPLHF.

This chain's CDR3 is CASSQGSGGMSGELFF. Written as DNA, the CDR3 is TGCGCCAGCAGCCAGGGTAGCGGGGGGATGTCCGGGGAGCTGTTTTTT. The chain uses TRBV4-1 and TRBJ2-2; 10 nucleotides line up with TRBD2. The CDR3 spans 16 residues. Germline-derived CDR1 and CDR2 are MGHRA and YSYEKL. V dropped 3 bases and J dropped 6; count of bases not matched to a gene: 7.

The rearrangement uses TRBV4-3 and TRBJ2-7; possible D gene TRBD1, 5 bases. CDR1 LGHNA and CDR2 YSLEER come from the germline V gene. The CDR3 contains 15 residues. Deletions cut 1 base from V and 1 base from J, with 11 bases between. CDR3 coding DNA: TGCGCCAGCAGCCAAGTCCTGGCAGGGTCCTACGAGCAGTACTTC. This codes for CASSQVLAGSYEQYF.

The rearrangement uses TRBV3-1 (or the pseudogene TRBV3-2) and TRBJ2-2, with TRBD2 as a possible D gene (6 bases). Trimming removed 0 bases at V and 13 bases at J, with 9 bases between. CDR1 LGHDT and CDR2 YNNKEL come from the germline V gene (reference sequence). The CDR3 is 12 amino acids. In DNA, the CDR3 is TGTGCCAGCAGCCAAGAGGGGAGGAGGCTGTTTTTT. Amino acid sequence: CASSQEGRRLFF.

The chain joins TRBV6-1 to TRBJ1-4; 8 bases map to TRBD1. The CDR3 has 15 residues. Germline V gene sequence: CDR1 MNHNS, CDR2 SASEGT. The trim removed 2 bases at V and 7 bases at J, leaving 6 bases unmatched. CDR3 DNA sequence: TGTGCCAGCAGTGAAACAGGGACAGGCGTTGAAAAACTGTTTTTT. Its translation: CASSETGTGVEKLFF.

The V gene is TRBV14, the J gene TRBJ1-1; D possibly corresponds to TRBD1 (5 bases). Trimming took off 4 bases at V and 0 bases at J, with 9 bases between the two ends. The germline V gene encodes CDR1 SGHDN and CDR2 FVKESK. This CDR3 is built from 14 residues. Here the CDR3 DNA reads TGTGCCAGCAGCCTGGGACTGATGAACACTGAAGCTTTCTTT. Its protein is CASSLGLMNTEAFF.

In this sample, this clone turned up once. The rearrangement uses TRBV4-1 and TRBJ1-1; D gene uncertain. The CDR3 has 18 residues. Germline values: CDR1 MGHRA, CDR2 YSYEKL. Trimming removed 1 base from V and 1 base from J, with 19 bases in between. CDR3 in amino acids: CASSQGAASLRGNTEAFF. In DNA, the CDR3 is TGCGCCAGCAGCCAAGGAGCCGCGTCCCTGCGAGGGAACACTGAAGCTTTCTTT.

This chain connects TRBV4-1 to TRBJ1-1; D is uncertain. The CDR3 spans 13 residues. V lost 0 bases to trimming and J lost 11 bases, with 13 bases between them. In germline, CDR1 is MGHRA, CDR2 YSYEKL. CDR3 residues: CASSQEDRRWAFF. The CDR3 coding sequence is TGCGCCAGCAGCCAAGAGGATAGGCGCTGGGCTTTCTTT.

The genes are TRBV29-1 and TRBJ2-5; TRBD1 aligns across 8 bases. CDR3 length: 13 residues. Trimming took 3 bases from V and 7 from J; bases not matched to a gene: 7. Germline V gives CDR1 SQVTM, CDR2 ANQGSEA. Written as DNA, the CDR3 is TGCAGCGTTGACAGGCCAGGGGGCTCGACCCAGTACTTC. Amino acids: CSVDRPGGSTQYF.

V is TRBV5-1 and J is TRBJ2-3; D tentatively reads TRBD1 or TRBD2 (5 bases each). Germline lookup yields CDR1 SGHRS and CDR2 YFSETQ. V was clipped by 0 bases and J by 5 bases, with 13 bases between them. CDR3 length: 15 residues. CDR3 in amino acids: CASSLAGAALDTQYF. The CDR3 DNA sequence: TGCGCCAGCAGCTTGGCCGGGGCCGCGCTAGATACGCAGTATTTT.

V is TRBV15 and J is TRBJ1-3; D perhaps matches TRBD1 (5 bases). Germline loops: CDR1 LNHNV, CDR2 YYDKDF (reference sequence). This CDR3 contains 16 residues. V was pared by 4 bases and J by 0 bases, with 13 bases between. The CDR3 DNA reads TGTGCCACCAGCACTAGAAGGGGCCACTCTGGAAACACCATATATTTT. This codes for CATSTRRGHSGNTIYF.

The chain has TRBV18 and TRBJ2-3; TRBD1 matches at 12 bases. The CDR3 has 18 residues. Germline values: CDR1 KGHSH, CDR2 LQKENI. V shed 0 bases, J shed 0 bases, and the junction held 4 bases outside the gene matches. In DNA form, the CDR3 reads TGTGCCAGCTCACCACCGGTGGGGACAGGGGGCAGCACAGATACGCAGTATTTT. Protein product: CASSPPVGTGGSTDTQYF.

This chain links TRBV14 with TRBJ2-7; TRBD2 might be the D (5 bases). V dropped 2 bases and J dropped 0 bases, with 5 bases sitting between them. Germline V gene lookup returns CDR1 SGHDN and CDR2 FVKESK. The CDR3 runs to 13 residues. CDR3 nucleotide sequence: TGTGCCAGCAGCCAAACTAGCTCCTACGAGCAGTACGTC. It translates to CASSQTSSYEQYV.

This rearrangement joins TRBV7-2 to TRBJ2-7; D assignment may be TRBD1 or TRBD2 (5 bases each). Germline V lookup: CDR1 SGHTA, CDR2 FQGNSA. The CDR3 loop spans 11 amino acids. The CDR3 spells CASGTTYEQYF. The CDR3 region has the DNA TGTGCGTCCGGGACCACCTACGAGCAGTACTTC. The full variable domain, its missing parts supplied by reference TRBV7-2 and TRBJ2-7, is GAGVSQSPSNKVTEKGKDVELRCDPISGHTALYWYRQSLGQGLEFLIYFQGNSAPDKSGLPSDRFSAERTGGSVSTLTIQRTQQEDSAVYLCASGTTYEQYFGPGTRLTVT.

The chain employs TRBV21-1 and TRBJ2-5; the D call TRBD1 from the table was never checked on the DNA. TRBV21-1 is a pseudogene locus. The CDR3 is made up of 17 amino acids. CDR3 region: CASSKSGRGPLGETQYF. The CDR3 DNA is TGTGCCAGCAGCAAATCGGGCAGGGGCCCCCTGGGGGAGACCCAGTACTTC.

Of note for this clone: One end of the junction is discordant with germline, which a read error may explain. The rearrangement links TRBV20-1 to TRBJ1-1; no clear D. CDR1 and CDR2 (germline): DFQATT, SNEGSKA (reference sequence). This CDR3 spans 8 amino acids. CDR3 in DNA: TGCAGTGCTGGGCGGCTAGCATGG. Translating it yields CSAGRLAW.

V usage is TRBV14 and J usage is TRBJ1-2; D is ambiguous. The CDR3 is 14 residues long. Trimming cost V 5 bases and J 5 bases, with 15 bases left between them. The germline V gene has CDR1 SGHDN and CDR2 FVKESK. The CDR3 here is CASSKAADRYGYTF. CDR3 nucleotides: TGTGCCAGCAGCAAGGCAGCAGACCGATATGGCTACACCTTC.

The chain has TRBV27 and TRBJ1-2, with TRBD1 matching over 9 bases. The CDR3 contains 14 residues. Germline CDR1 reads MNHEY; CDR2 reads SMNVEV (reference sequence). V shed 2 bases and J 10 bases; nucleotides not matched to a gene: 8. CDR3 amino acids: CASSLNRGLGVYTF. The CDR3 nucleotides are TGTGCCAGCAGTTTAAACAGGGGGCTTGGAGTCTACACCTTC.

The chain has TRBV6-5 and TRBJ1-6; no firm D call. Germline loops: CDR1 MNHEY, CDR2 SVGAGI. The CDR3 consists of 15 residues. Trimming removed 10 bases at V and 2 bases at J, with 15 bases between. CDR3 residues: CATAGVVAYNSPLHF. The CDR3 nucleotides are TGTGCCACAGCCGGGGTGGTCGCCTATAATTCACCCCTCCACTTT.

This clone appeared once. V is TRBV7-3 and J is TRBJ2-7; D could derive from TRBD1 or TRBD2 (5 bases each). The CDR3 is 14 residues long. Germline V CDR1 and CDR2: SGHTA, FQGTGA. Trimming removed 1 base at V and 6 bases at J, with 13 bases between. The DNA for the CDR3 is TGTGCCAGCAGCTTAAACCTAGAGGGGCCCGAGCAGTACTTC. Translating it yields CASSLNLEGPEQYF.